This T cell receptor (beta chain) was observed in a study of T cells after yellow fever vaccination (dated by TCRdb to between 2018 and 2021). Background on the whole study: The SMART-Seq v4 Ultra Low Input RNA kit was used to prepare libraries from fractions with low cell numbers. To track T-cell clones before and after primary and booster YFV17D yellow fever vaccination, bulk TCR alpha and beta repertoires were sequenced longitudinally. The cohort comprised two healthy male donors, one aged 18 to 30 and one aged 30 to 39 years. Bulk PBMC replicates and cell subsets were isolated from blood drawn at multiple timepoints before and after both primary and secondary immunization. Study-wide findings and limitations: The secondary T-cell response was found to be weaker but faster than the primary response, with a peak reached on day 5 rather than on day 15. Because only a couple of donors were included in the study, the extent to which the findings can be generalized is limited. Most clones expanded after primary vaccination were re-detected after the booster (almost 98% of CD4 and around nine tenths of CD8), suggesting broad memory maintenance. Computational filtering was needed because FACS-sorted repertoires could contain abundant contaminating clonotypes from the bulk population. A small share of clonotypes was detected in both CD4 and CD8 compartments, with the overlap likely arising from convergent recombination.

The treatment or condition label for this specimen denotes: live attenuated yellow fever vaccine strain. PBMCs were isolated from peripheral blood using a standard Ficoll-Paque protocol. CD4 and CD8 T-cell fractions were isolated with Dynabeads CD4 and CD8 positive selection kits. TriZol was used to extract RNA from bulk PBMCs, from CD4 and CD8 fractions, and from dextramer-positive and dextramer-negative fractions. This clonotype came up a few times. Its target antigen remains unknown. There are no base qualities to consult, and no much larger clone falls within one base. Per the germline V gene (reference sequence), LGHDT is the CDR1 and YNNKEL is the CDR2. V is pruned by 4 bases and J by 5 bases, leaving 9 bases of the junction without a gene match. The CDR3 measures 16 amino acids from cysteine to phenylalanine. The entry retains the CDR3 DNA only, 48 bases that are in frame from base 1. Reads for this sample came from an Illumina NovaSeq 6000. Synthesis of TCR cDNA relied on 5'RACE template switching, a step that introduced a universal primer site along with unique molecular identifiers. cDNA synthesis was primed from both the TCR alpha and TCR beta constant segments. Two PCR steps were used to amplify libraries, with sample barcodes and sequencing adapters being added in the second step. Sequencing of libraries was done on Illumina HiSeq 2500 (2x100 bp) or NovaSeq (2x150 bp). The authors processed their data as follows. MIGEC handled demultiplexing of reads and collapsing into UMI consensus sequences, while MiXCR performed V(D)J alignment. Vaccine-responding clonotypes were defined with edgeR using replicate PBMC samples, requiring FDR below 0.01 and a log2 fold change above 5 up to day 15. Bulk clonotypes were assigned CD4 or CD8 identity according to which sequenced CD4 or CD8 repertoire held them at higher abundance. TCRdb reanalyzed the raw reads on its own, using fastp at Q25 for trimming and MiXCR for clone calling, and kept in-frame beta chains. Entries that share a CDR3 protein sequence are merged under the most common genes and DNA. What appears here as the V and J calls and clone size reflects TCRdb's work, not the paper's. The sample has around 340,000 distinct CDR3 sequences on record, about 12% of them singletons. The ten largest clones add up to around 3% of the sample.

The chain uses TRBV3-1 and TRBJ2-2, with 8 bases aligning to TRBD2. The material was CD4+ T cells sorted from PBMCs, obtained 15 days after the yellow fever booster vaccination. This receptor was identified in a man aged 18-30 years who received the YFV17D yellow fever vaccine. The CDR3 region: CASSLFGGAATGELFF. The DNA is as follows: TGTGCCAGCAGCCTTTTCGGGGGGGCTGCTACCGGGGAGCTGTTTTTT.